This T cell receptor (beta chain) was identified during a study of blood T cell repertoires in COVID-19. The method was immunoSEQ multiplex PCR; TCRdb's version includes in-frame clones alone and lacks a portion of them. The sample lists 130,000 or so clones, around 86% seen once, with 18% in the top ten. Germline CDR1 reads SGHAT; CDR2 reads FQNNGV. J lost 5 bases, V lost 0 bases, and 11 bases had no gene match. CDR3 length equals 17 residues. Living in roughly 23 US areas, the participants were between 18 and 89 years of age. Clinical history as reported by participants underpinned cohort assignment. Symptom resolution, clearance, or two negative PCRs marked the recovered donors of Cohort 3. This clone was counted between two and nine times.

What was sequenced was PBMCs or T cells enriched from blood (not recorded which). This TCR came from a man aged 25-45 years who had recovered from COVID-19. This rearrangement joins TRBV11-2 to TRBJ2-3; 7 bases match TRBD1. The CDR3 DNA sequence: TGTGCCAGCAGCTTAGAGGTCGGCAGGGGGAAAAAAGATACGCAGTATTTT. Residues: CASSLEVGRGKKDTQYF.